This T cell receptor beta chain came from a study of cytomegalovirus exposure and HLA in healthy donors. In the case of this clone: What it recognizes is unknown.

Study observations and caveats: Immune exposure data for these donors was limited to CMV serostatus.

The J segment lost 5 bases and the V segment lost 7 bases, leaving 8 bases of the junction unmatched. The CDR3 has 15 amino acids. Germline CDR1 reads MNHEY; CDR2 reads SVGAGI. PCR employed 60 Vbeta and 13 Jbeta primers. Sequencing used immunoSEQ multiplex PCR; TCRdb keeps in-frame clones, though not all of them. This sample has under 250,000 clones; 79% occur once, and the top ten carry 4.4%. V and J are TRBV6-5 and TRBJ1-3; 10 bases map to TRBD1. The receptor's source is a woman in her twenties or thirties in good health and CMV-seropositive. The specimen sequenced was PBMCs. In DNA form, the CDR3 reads TGTGCCAGCATCCCCGGGGGACAGGGGAGAAACACCATATATTTT. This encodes CASIPGGQGRNTIYF.